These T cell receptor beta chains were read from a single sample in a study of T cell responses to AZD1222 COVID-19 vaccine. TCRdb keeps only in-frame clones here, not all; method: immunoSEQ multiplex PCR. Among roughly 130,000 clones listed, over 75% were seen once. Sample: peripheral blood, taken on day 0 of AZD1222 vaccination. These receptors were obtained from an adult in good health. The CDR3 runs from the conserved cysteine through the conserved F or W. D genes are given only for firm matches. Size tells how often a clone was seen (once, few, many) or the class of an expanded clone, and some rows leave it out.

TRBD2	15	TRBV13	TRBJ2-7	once	TGTGCCAGCAGCTTAAGACTAGCGGGATCCTACGAGCAGTACTTC	CASSLRLAGSYEQYF
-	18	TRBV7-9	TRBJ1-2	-	TGTGCCAGCAGCCCCGCCCGGGACATAGCCCAGGCTAACTATGGCTACACCTTC	CASSPARDIAQANYGYTF
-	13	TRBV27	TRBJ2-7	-	TGTGCCAGCAGTGGGGCAGGGTCCTACGAGCAGTACTTC	CASSGAGSYEQYF
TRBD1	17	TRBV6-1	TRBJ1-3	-	TGTGCCAGCAGTGAAGGACAGGGAATAGTCTCTGGAAACACCATATATTTT	CASSEGQGIVSGNTIYF
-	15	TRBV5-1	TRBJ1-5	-	TGCGCCAGCAGCGGGGACGGAAGAAGCAATCAGCCCCAGCATTTT	CASSGDGRSNQPQHF
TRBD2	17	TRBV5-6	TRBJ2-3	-	TGTGCCAGCAGCTTAAGACTAGCGGGGGGCCTCACAGATACGCAGTATTTT	CASSLRLAGGLTDTQYF
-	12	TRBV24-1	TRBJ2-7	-	TGTGCCACCAGTAAGGATAATTACGAGCAGTACTTC	CATSKDNYEQYF
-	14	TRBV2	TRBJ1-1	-	TGTGCCAGCAGTGAAGCGCGGGAGTATCGAGAAGCTTTCTTT	CASSEAREYREAFF
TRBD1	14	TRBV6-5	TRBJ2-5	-	TGTGCCAGCAGTTACCTAGGACAGGAGGAGACCCAGTACTTC	CASSYLGQEETQYF
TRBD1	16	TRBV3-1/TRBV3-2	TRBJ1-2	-	TGTGCCAGCAGCCACGAAGGACAGGGCAAAGACTATGGCTACACCTTC	CASSHEGQGKDYGYTF
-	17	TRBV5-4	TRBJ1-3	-	TGTGCCAGCAGCTTGGTGGGGGGTTCTATATCTGGAAACACCATATATTTT	CASSLVGGSISGNTIYF
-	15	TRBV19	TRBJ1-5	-	TGTGCCAGTAGTATCGGGAGGCGGGGGGAACAGCCCCAGCATTTT	CASSIGRRGEQPQHF
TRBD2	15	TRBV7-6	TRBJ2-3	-	TGTGCCAGCAGCCAACAAGCGGGAGGCACAGATACGCAGTATTTT	CASSQQAGGTDTQYF
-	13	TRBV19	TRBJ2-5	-	TGTGCCAGTAGTAGAGGCAGGGCGGAGACCCAGTACTTC	CASSRGRAETQYF
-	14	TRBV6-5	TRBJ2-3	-	TGTGCCAGCAGCCAGACTAGTAGCTCAGATACGCAGTATTTT	CASSQTSSSDTQYF
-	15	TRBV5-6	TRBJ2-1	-	TGTGCCAGCAGCTTCGTGACTAGACCACTCCATGAGCAGTTCTTC	CASSFVTRPLHEQFF
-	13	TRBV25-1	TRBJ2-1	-	TGTGCCAGCAGTGGGCGGACCTACAATGAGCAGTTCTTC	CASSGRTYNEQFF
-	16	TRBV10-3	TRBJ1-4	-	TGTGCCATCAGTGAGTCGACGGGGACACTTAATGAAAAACTGTTTTTT	CAISESTGTLNEKLFF